This T cell receptor beta chain was captured by sequencing in a study of Ad26.COV2.S vaccination and SARS-CoV-2 variants. Sequencing was performed with immunoSEQ multiplex PCR; in TCRdb, only in-frame clones are kept and a portion is missing. The table has about 410,000 clones, approximately 91% seen once. Treatment: about 20 received Ad26.COV2.S at low or high dose, single or two shots; 5 received placebo; per-sample allocation not given. It was on day 63 after the first vaccine or placebo injection that samples were taken. The CDR3 sequence is 13 residues long. Germline values: CDR1 SNHLY, CDR2 FYNNEI. The ends were cut back, 9 bases at V and 2 bases at J, with 11 bases in the middle. This clone appeared a single time.

The starting material was peripheral blood, obtained in a trial of Ad26.COV2.S vaccine versus placebo. The chain carries TRBV2 and TRBJ2-1, with D possibly matching TRBD1 (6 bases). The sequence was obtained from a person between 18 and 65 years old who received the Ad26.COV2.S COVID-19 vaccine or a placebo. CDR3 bases: TGTGCCAGTCACAGGGAAACCTACAATGAGCAGTTCTTC. Protein: CASHRETYNEQFF.